These T cell receptor beta chains were read from a single sample in a study of CD8+ T cells in alopecia areata. The method was immunoSEQ multiplex PCR; TCRdb's version includes in-frame clones alone and lacks a portion of them. The sample has about 180,000 clones; more than 60% are singletons. The sequences come from CD4+ T cells sorted from blood, collected at week 0. The receptors come from a human donor with alopecia areata. Each CDR3 is given without its conserved first and last residue. The order of the fields is J gene, V gene, CDR3 protein.

TRBJ1-2	TRBV30	AWTGTVYGYT
TRBJ1-1	TRBV4-1	ASSLGQGGNTEAF
TRBJ2-1	TRBV29-1	SVTTSGAYNEQF
TRBJ1-1	TRBV19	ASSVGPVVAEAF
TRBJ1-4	TRBV7-2	ASSSRTGSNEKLF
TRBJ2-7	TRBV29-1	SVRQGHEQY
TRBJ2-3	TRBV7-3	ASSLRPSDTQY
TRBJ1-2	TRBV5-6	ASSPQGDGYT
TRBJ2-7	TRBV29-1	SVVKGGTYEQY
TRBJ2-7	TRBV7-2	ASSLQVNEQY
TRBJ2-1	TRBV18	ASSPRLAGENEQF
TRBJ1-1	TRBV7-2	ASSLVRGSEAF
TRBJ2-5	TRBV18	ASSPQETQY
TRBJ1-5	TRBV19	ASSMLGSNQPQH
TRBJ1-5	TRBV29-1	SVREVNQPQH
TRBJ1-6	TRBV7-9	ASSSGQGSAPLH
TRBJ1-6	TRBV9	ASGRGADGDSPLH
TRBJ2-5	TRBV29-1	GATISQETQY
TRBJ1-1	TRBV29-1	SVGQSLNTEAF
TRBJ2-2	TRBV30	AWSLRQALNTGELF
TRBJ2-5	TRBV14	ASSQLQETQY
TRBJ1-1	TRBV29-1	SIRGTGTEAF
TRBJ2-1	TRBV29-1	SVAPGLPRPNEQF
TRBJ2-1	TRBV5-6	ASSYTTSLYNEQF
TRBJ2-1	TRBV11-2	ASSPRGALKF
TRBJ1-2	TRBV7-9	ASSLGQGRGYT
TRBJ2-5	TRBV9	ASSATGLAGETQY
TRBJ2-5	TRBV4-3	ASSQDASRETQY
TRBJ2-2	TRBV7-2	ASSLAEANTGELF
TRBJ2-1	TRBV29-1	SADRAFMGAGFVTEQF
TRBJ2-1	TRBV27	ASSPIAASSYNEQF
TRBJ1-5	TRBV9	ASSVSTGEPQH
TRBJ1-1	TRBV7-2	ASSTLRGTEAF
TRBJ1-2	TRBV23-1	ASSPYQGFGGYT
TRBJ2-1	TRBV29-1	STGPREF
TRBJ2-7	TRBV15	ATSRGGGTRYEQY
TRBJ2-3	TRBV5-1	ASSSTARGSQY
TRBJ1-2	TRBV29-1	SVEHSYGYT
TRBJ2-4	TRBV11-3	ASSTTSLDKNIQY
TRBJ2-5	TRBV18	ASSPALNRDSGETQY
TRBJ2-1	TRBV5-1	ASTSGDPYNEQF
TRBJ2-3	TRBV10-3	AIGRGTDTQY